This T cell receptor beta chain is from a study of blood T cell repertoires in COVID-19. Turning to the study itself: Sites in the United States, Italy and Spain provided acute and convalescent COVID-19 samples. Sources were T cells, B-cell-depleted T cells, or PBMCs; the material itself was cDNA or gDNA.

After removal of 2 bases from V and 2 bases from J, the junction contained 7 bases not matched to a gene. This CDR3 comprises 15 residues. Sequenced by immunoSEQ multiplex PCR; TCRdb stores in-frame clones only, minus some. The table has more than 150,000 clones, around 84% seen once. The receptor's source is a woman aged 50 to 60 with acute or convalescent COVID-19. V gene TRBV5-3 combines with J gene TRBJ2-7, with 7 bases aligning to TRBD2. TRBV5-3 is an open reading frame, and its role is uncertain. The specimen was peripheral blood. The CDR3, as DNA: TGTGCCAGAAGCTTTGACGGGAGGCTGACCTACGAGCAGTACTTC. Residues: CARSFDGRLTYEQYF.